Each of the 14 T cell receptor beta chains below was sequenced from the same sample in a study of cytomegalovirus exposure and HLA in healthy donors. The PCR had 60 Vbeta and 13 Jbeta primers. Sequencing used immunoSEQ multiplex PCR; TCRdb keeps in-frame clones, though not all of them. The sample lists 120,000 to 150,000 clones, 75% to 80% seen once, with approximately 5% in the top ten. Sequencing was carried out using PBMCs. Receptors originate from a woman aged 45-59 years in good health and CMV-seronegative.

The chain uses TRBV7-6 and TRBJ1-1; 9 nucleotides line up with TRBD1. Germline V gives CDR1 SGHVS, CDR2 FNYEAQ. V lost 5 bases to trimming and J lost 6 bases; unmatched junction nucleotides: 4. The CDR3 has 13 residues. CDR3 region: CASSQQGASEAFF. The CDR3 DNA is TGTGCCAGCAGCCAACAGGGGGCCTCTGAAGCTTTCTTT.

The gene calls are TRBV7-6 and TRBJ1-6; D remains unclear. Germline CDR1 SGHVS, CDR2 FNYEAQ. The CDR3 has 15 amino acids. V was shortened by 4 bases and J by 0 bases, with 7 bases between the two germline ends. The CDR3 coding sequence is TGTGCCAGCAGCTATTCGAGCTCCTATAATTCACCCCTCCACTTT. It is translated as CASSYSSSYNSPLHF.

This clone was counted between two and nine times. This chain connects TRBV5-4 to TRBJ1-1; a possible D gene is TRBD1 (6 bases). Trimming took 4 bases from V and 3 from J, leaving 13 bases between them. Germline V gene sequence: CDR1 SGHNT, CDR2 YYREEE (reference sequence). The CDR3 has 14 residues. In DNA form, the CDR3 reads TGTGCCAGCAGCGCCCCGACAGGAGACACTGAAGCTTTCTTT. This translates into CASSAPTGDTEAFF.

J is TRBJ2-7 and V is TRBV28; 8 positions agree with TRBD1. This CDR3 comprises 13 residues. V shed 2 bases and J 6 bases; nucleotides not matched to a gene: 3. Per germline, CDR1 MDHEN and CDR2 SYDVKM. The DNA of the CDR3 is TGTGCCAGCAGTTTAGGACAGGGTACCGAGCAGTACTTC. Translation gives CASSLGQGTEQYF.

A few counts support this clone. J is TRBJ2-5 and V is TRBV12-1; no DNA check was done on the table's D call, TRBD2. The end of the DNA is better explained by TRBJ2-7, so the J call may be wrong. TRBV12-1 is described as a pseudogene. This CDR3 contains 15 residues. The CDR3 is CASSPGEGAPYEQYF. CDR3 nucleotide sequence: TGTGCCAGCAGCCCCGGGGAGGGAGCCCCCTACGAGCAGTACTTC.

This clone has just one count. CDR3 coding DNA: TGTGCCAGCAGCGGAGGGACTAGCGGGGGGTCACTCTCCTACGAGCAGTACTTC. Its translation: CASSGGTSGGSLSYEQYF. This chain connects TRBV5-4 to TRBJ2-7; 15 nucleotides line up with TRBD2. CDR3 length: 18 residues. After removal of 4 bases from V and 0 bases from J, the junction contained 8 bases not matched to a gene. The germline CDR1 and CDR2 sequences are SGHNT and YYREEE (reference sequence). Using reference TRBV5-4 and TRBJ2-7 for the parts outside the CDR3, the full variable domain is ETGVTQSPTHLIKTRGQQVTLRCSSQSGHNTVSWYQQALGQGPQFIFQYYREEENGRGNFPPRFSGLQFPNYSSELNVNALELDDSALYLCASSGGTSGGSLSYEQYFGPGTRLTVT.

The gene calls are TRBV2 and TRBJ2-1; a weak D match, TRBD1 (5 bases). This CDR3 region has 14 residues. Germline assignment: CDR1 SNHLY and CDR2 FYNNEI. Deletions cut 8 bases from V and 5 bases from J, with 16 bases between. The CDR3 DNA follows: TGTGCCAGCGCCAGGGAAAACATCGACAATGAGCAGTTCTTC. Its protein is CASARENIDNEQFF. The whole variable domain, remainder taken from reference TRBV2 and TRBJ2-1, is EPEVTQTPSHQVTQMGQEVILRCVPISNHLYFYWYRQILGQKVEFLVSFYNNEISEKSEIFDDQFSVERPDGSNFTLKIRSTKLEDSAMYFCASARENIDNEQFFGPGTRLTVL.

This rearrangement joins TRBV7-2 to TRBJ2-3; tentative D call: TRBD2 (6 bases). Trimming took off 2 bases at V and 0 bases at J, with 9 bases between the two ends. The CDR3 contains 15 residues. The germline V gene has CDR1 SGHTA and CDR2 FQGNSA. The CDR3 region has the DNA TGTGCCAGCAGCTTATCGGGACTCAGCACAGATACGCAGTATTTT. The encoded protein is CASSLSGLSTDTQYF.

This clone was observed once. This sequence joins TRBV4-1 and TRBJ2-2; 9 bases fit TRBD2. CDR1 MGHRA and CDR2 YSYEKL come from the germline V gene. V shed 0 bases, J shed 5 bases, and the junction held 7 bases outside the gene matches. The CDR3 consists of 17 residues. The CDR3 loop is CASSQDRRGGVTGELFF. The CDR3 region has the DNA TGCGCCAGCAGCCAAGATCGGCGGGGGGGTGTGACCGGGGAGCTGTTTTTT.

The chain employs TRBV5-8 and TRBJ1-1, with D possibly matching TRBD1 (6 bases). Germline V gene sequence: CDR1 SGHTS, CDR2 YDEGEE. V shed 4 bases and J shed 0 bases, with 10 bases lying between them. CDR3 length: 14 residues. The CDR3 spells CASSRRGMNTEAFF. The DNA for the CDR3 is TGTGCCAGCAGCCGCAGGGGCATGAACACTGAAGCTTTCTTT.

The rearrangement links TRBV2 to TRBJ1-1; D ambiguous. Germline CDR1 and CDR2: SNHLY and FYNNEI. The ends were cut back, 3 bases at V and 10 bases at J, with 9 bases in the middle. The CDR3 contains 11 residues. Written as DNA, the CDR3 is TGTGCCAGCAGTGATGAGAACTTAGCTTTCTTT. This translates into CASSDENLAFF.

V gene TRBV7-9 combines with J gene TRBJ2-1, with 11 nucleotides matching TRBD2. Trimming cost V 4 bases and J 9 bases; bases outside gene matches: 17. Germline V gene data show CDR1 as SEHNR and CDR2 as FQNEAQ (reference sequence). The CDR3 loop spans 18 amino acids. As DNA, the CDR3 is TGTGCCAGCAGCTCCTTATACCCAAAGGCTAGCGGGGGGTTTGAGCAGTTCTTC. As protein: CASSSLYPKASGGFEQFF.

J is TRBJ1-5 and V is TRBV4-1, with D possibly TRBD1 on 6 matching bases. The germline V gene has CDR1 MGHRA and CDR2 YSYEKL. The CDR3 is 13 amino acids. V lost 5 bases and J lost 6, with 11 bases in between. CDR3 DNA: TGCGCCAGCAGCATACCGACAGGTCAGCCCCAGCATTTT. Its protein is CASSIPTGQPQHF.

The gene calls are TRBV30 and TRBJ1-2; 10 positions match TRBD1. The CDR3 sequence is 16 residues long. The V gene's germline CDR1 is GTSNPN and CDR2 SVGIG (reference sequence). Trimming cost V 5 bases and J 5 bases; bases outside gene matches: 14. CDR3 DNA sequence: TGTGCCTGGTTTCATCTCCGGGACAGGGGACATTATGGCTACACCTTC. This sequence encodes CAWFHLRDRGHYGYTF.